What follows are 12 T cell receptor beta chains derived from one specimen sequenced in a study of blood T cell repertoires in COVID-19. Measured with immunoSEQ multiplex PCR; TCRdb has only the in-frame clones, and not every one. The sample lists 200,000 to 300,000 clones, about 83% occurring once. Sequenced sample: peripheral blood. The source of these receptors is a human donor in a cohort sampled during active COVID-19.

A word on this clone: Other DNA sequences in this sample translate to the same CDR3. This chain joins TRBV5-1 and TRBJ2-3; unclear D gene. The germline V gene encodes CDR1 SGHRS and CDR2 YFSETQ. V was shortened by 3 bases and J by 2 bases, with 4 bases between the two germline ends. The CDR3 has 12 amino acids. The CDR3 reads CASSSNTDTQYF. CDR3 nucleotide sequence: TGCGCCAGCAGCTCCAACACAGATACGCAGTATTTT. The variable domain in full, completed from reference TRBV5-1 and TRBJ2-3, reads KAGVTQTPRYLIKTRGQQVTLSCSPISGHRSVSWYQQTPGQGLQFLFEYFSETQRNKGNFPGRFSGRQFSNSRSEMNVSTLELGDSALYLCASSSNTDTQYFGPGTRLTVL.

The chain is built from TRBV18 and TRBJ1-5, with a tentative D call TRBD1 (5 bases). CDR1 KGHSH and CDR2 LQKENI come from the germline V gene. V was trimmed by 4 bases and J by 3 bases, leaving 10 bases between them. The CDR3 covers 14 residues. The CDR3 bases are TGTGCCAGCTCACTGACAGAACTCAATCAGCCCCAGCATTTT. Translation: CASSLTELNQPQHF.

The V call is TRBV29-1, the J call TRBJ1-4, with unresolved D. V lost 5 bases, J lost 4 bases, and 11 bases lay in between. Germline V gene data show CDR1 as SQVTM and CDR2 as ANQGSEA. The CDR3 is made up of 13 amino acids. The CDR3 loop is CSVLRGYNEKLFF. CDR3 nucleotide sequence: TGCAGCGTTCTTCGAGGGTATAATGAAAAACTGTTTTTT.

The genes are TRBV24-1 and TRBJ2-5; the match to TRBD1 covers 10 bases. The CDR3 is 15 amino acids. V lost 9 bases to trimming and J lost 5 bases; unmatched junction nucleotides: 11. Germline V gene lookup returns CDR1 KGHDR and CDR2 SFDVKD. The CDR3 DNA follows: TGTGCCACCGGGTCCCGGGGACAGGGGTTTGAGACCCAGTACTTC. The encoded protein is CATGSRGQGFETQYF.

The gene calls are TRBV24-1 and TRBJ1-1; 8 bases are shared with TRBD1. Germline CDR1 is KGHDR and CDR2 is SFDVKD. Losses at the gene ends were 4 bases for V and 1 base for J; bases not matched to a gene: 4. CDR3 length: 15 residues. The CDR3 DNA reads TGTGCCACCAGTGAAGCCGGGACAGGGAACACTGAAGCTTTCTTT. Encoded protein: CATSEAGTGNTEAFF.

The chain combines TRBV6-6 with TRBJ1-2; 10 positions match TRBD1. This CDR3 region has 14 residues. Germline V CDR1 and CDR2: MNHNY, SVGAGI (reference sequence). Trimming at V came to 4 bases and at J to 7 bases, leaving 6 bases not matched to a gene. The CDR3 is CASSSPGQGGGYTF. Here the CDR3 DNA reads TGTGCCAGCAGTTCCCCTGGACAGGGGGGTGGCTACACCTTC.

This clone was observed a few times. J is TRBJ2-2 and V is TRBV5-1; D not certain. Between the trimmed V and J ends, which lost 0 bases and 6 bases, there was a span of 9 bases. Germline loops: CDR1 SGHRS, CDR2 YFSETQ. This CDR3 comprises 14 residues. The CDR3 region is CASSLVVNAGELFF. The CDR3 region has the DNA TGCGCCAGCAGCTTGGTTGTTAATGCCGGGGAGCTGTTTTTT.

Concerning this clone: No DNA is shown, since the ends of the CDR3 on it are uncertain; the CDR3 is the one TCRdb lists. The rearrangement joins TRBV5-5 to TRBJ2-7; no check of the table's D call, TRBD1, against the DNA was made. The CDR3 extends over 15 residues, inclusive of both ends. CDR1 and CDR2 from the germline V gene are SGHKS and YYEKEE (reference sequence). The CDR3 reads CASSFGPGGNYEQYF.

J is TRBJ2-2 and V is TRBV3-1 (or the pseudogene TRBV3-2); no reliable D call. Trimming took 1 base from V and 1 from J, leaving 10 bases between them. CDR3 length: 16 amino acids. Germline V gives CDR1 LGHDT, CDR2 YNNKEL (reference sequence). The chain's CDR3 is CASSQATPRNTGELFF. The DNA for the CDR3 is TGTGCCAGCAGCCAAGCGACTCCCCGGAACACCGGGGAGCTGTTTTTT.

This rearrangement joins TRBV7-2 to TRBJ1-2; D might be TRBD1 (5 bases). Trimming removed 6 bases at V and 5 bases at J, with 19 bases between. The CDR3 has 15 amino acids. Per the germline V gene, CDR1 is SGHTA and CDR2 is FQGNSA. The CDR3 DNA sequence: TGTGCCAGCAGGGGTAAAGGCCTGGAGGGGTATGGCTACACCTTC. Its translation is CASRGKGLEGYGYTF.

The genes are TRBV7-3 and TRBJ2-7; the match to TRBD1 covers 10 bases. The CDR3 contains 15 residues. Trimming cost V 3 bases and J 5 bases; bases outside gene matches: 7. Germline V gives CDR1 SGHTA, CDR2 FQGTGA. The CDR3 region is CASSLDRDRGNEQYF. The CDR3 DNA is TGTGCCAGCAGCTTGGACCGGGACAGGGGCAACGAGCAGTACTTC.

The CDR3 reads CASGGGAGARSSYEQYF. DNA of the CDR3: TGTGCCAGCGGGGGAGGAGCGGGGGCAAGGAGCTCCTACGAGCAGTACTTC. This chain joins TRBV2 and TRBJ2-7; the match to TRBD2 covers 8 bases. This CDR3 comprises 17 residues. Germline values: CDR1 SNHLY, CDR2 FYNNEI. The V gene end was trimmed by 8 bases and the J gene end by 0 bases; junction bases not matched to a gene: 15.